A selection of T cell receptor beta chains follows, all from one sample in a study of T cell responses to AZD1222 COVID-19 vaccine. The repertoire was sequenced with immunoSEQ multiplex PCR; TCRdb's copy has only in-frame clones and lacks some. The specimen's table records 150,000 or so clones. The sequenced sample consisted of peripheral blood. The receptor set was obtained from an adult in good health. Each CDR3 is given with its conserved first and last residue. A D gene is named only where the DNA matches it firmly.

V	D	J	CDR3	DNA
TRBV28	.	TRBJ1-1	CASGTLNTLDAEAFF	TGTGCCAGCGGGACACTAAATACATTAGACGCTGAAGCTTTCTTT
TRBV2	TRBD1	TRBJ1-3	CASSKDRPSGNTIYF	TGTGCCAGCAGTAAGGACAGGCCCTCTGGAAACACCATATATTTT
TRBV18	.	TRBJ1-2	CASSPLDSYGYTF	TGTGCCAGCTCACCTCTGGACAGCTATGGCTACACCTTC
TRBV2	TRBD2	TRBJ2-1	CASSERGLAAGREQFF	TGTGCCAGCAGTGAAAGGGGACTAGCGGCTGGACGGGAGCAGTTCTTC
TRBV6-5	.	TRBJ1-5	CASSLGNQPQHF	TGTGCCAGCAGTCTGGGGAATCAGCCCCAGCATTTT
TRBV6-2/TRBV6-3	.	TRBJ2-1	CASSHGTYNEQFF	TGTGCCAGCAGCCATGGCACCTACAATGAGCAGTTCTTC
TRBV9	TRBD1	TRBJ2-2	CASTTGGANTGELFF	TGTGCCAGCACCACAGGGGGCGCGAACACCGGGGAGCTGTTTTTT
TRBV11-3	.	TRBJ1-4	CASSLGVGGSREKLFF	TGTGCCAGCAGCTTAGGTGTCGGGGGGTCCCGGGAAAAACTGTTTTTT
TRBV5-4	TRBD2	TRBJ2-2	CASSLGLAGTEELFF	TGTGCCAGCAGCTTGGGGCTAGCGGGGACTGAGGAGCTGTTTTTT
TRBV2	TRBD1	TRBJ2-7	CASRGQFLSYEQYF	TGTGCCAGCAGGGGACAGTTTCTTTCCTACGAGCAGTACTTC
TRBV16	.	TRBJ1-5	CASTSGGRNQPQHF	TGTGCCAGCACCTCTGGGGGACGTAATCAGCCCCAGCATTTT
TRBV27	TRBD1	TRBJ2-5	CATAADRVRQETQYF	TGTGCCACCGCCGCCGACAGGGTTCGCCAAGAGACCCAGTACTTC
TRBV18	.	TRBJ2-7	CASSPLSGLEQYF	TGTGCCAGCTCCCCCTTATCAGGCCTCGAGCAGTACTTC
TRBV13	.	TRBJ2-5	CASSLGAVETQYF	TGTGCCAGCAGCTTAGGGGCAGTGGAGACCCAGTACTTC
TRBV30	.	TRBJ1-1	CAWSAGTLNTEAFF	TGTGCCTGGAGTGCGGGGACTCTGAACACTGAAGCTTTCTTT
TRBV4-3	.	TRBJ1-4	CASSQEGVGFPEKLFF	TGCGCCAGCAGCCAAGAGGGGGTGGGGTTTCCCGAAAAACTGTTTTTT
TRBV7-2	TRBD2	TRBJ2-1	CASSQTGLAGYNEQFF	TGTGCCAGCAGTCAGACGGGACTAGCGGGGTACAATGAGCAGTTCTTC
TRBV4-2	.	TRBJ2-7	CASSLGEGGSYEQYF	TGTGCCAGCAGCCTGGGGGAGGGGGGTTCCTACGAGCAGTACTTC
TRBV3-1/TRBV3-2	TRBD2	TRBJ2-3	CASSPSGGITDTQYF	TGTGCCAGCAGCCCCAGCGGGGGGATCACAGATACGCAGTATTTT
TRBV5-1	.	TRBJ2-5	CASSGAVQETQYF	TGCGCCAGCAGCGGAGCTGTCCAAGAGACCCAGTACTTC
TRBV28	.	TRBJ2-7	CASSLGSTYEQYF	TGTGCCAGCAGTTTAGGCTCCACCTACGAGCAGTACTTC
TRBV5-1	TRBD1	TRBJ2-5	CASSLTGTEEETQYF	TGCGCCAGCAGCTTGACCGGGACAGAAGAAGAGACCCAGTACTTC
TRBV19	TRBD1	TRBJ1-5	CASSTTGGYQPQHF	TGTGCCAGTAGTACCACAGGGGGGTATCAGCCCCAGCATTTT
TRBV18	TRBD1	TRBJ1-2	CASSPLDREYGYTF	TGTGCCAGCTCACCTCTGGACAGGGAATATGGCTACACCTTC
TRBV7-8	TRBD2	TRBJ2-3	CASSLGEILERGPTDTQYF	TGTGCCAGCAGCTTAGGGGAGATCCTGGAGCGGGGCCCCACAGATACGCAGTATTTT
TRBV6-2/TRBV6-3	.	TRBJ1-5	CASRPNRERQPQHF	TGTGCCAGCAGACCTAACAGGGAACGACAGCCCCAGCATTTT
TRBV6-6	.	TRBJ1-1	CASTSGGRAFF	TGTGCCAGCACCTCGGGGGGGAGAGCTTTCTTT
TRBV7-3	TRBD1	TRBJ2-2	CASSLWAGTAGELFF	TGTGCCAGCAGCTTATGGGCTGGGACAGCCGGGGAGCTGTTTTTT
TRBV7-9	.	TRBJ2-7	CASSLARSWDEQYF	TGTGCCAGCAGCTTAGCCCGGAGTTGGGACGAGCAGTACTTC
TRBV12-5	TRBD1	TRBJ2-7	CASGLTGDMRGYYEQYF	TGTGCTAGTGGTTTGACAGGGGACATGAGAGGCTACTACGAGCAGTACTTC
TRBV6-5	.	TRBJ1-5	CASSYARSSNQPQHF	TGTGCCAGCAGTTACGCAAGGAGTAGCAATCAGCCCCAGCATTTT
TRBV10-1	.	TRBJ1-6	CASSREVNSPLHF	TGCGCCAGCAGCAGGGAGGTTAATTCACCCCTCCACTTT
TRBV7-9	.	TRBJ2-6	CASSEMWGANVLTF	TGTGCCAGCAGCGAGATGTGGGGGGCCAACGTCCTGACTTTC
TRBV5-6	TRBD1	TRBJ1-2	CATRDRGLGYTF	TGTGCCACCAGGGACAGGGGGCTCGGCTACACCTTC
TRBV5-1	.	TRBJ1-2	CASTKDRKNFYGYTF	TGCGCCAGCACCAAGGATAGGAAGAACTTCTATGGCTACACCTTC
TRBV19	.	TRBJ1-4	CAEHSDPAGEKLFF	TGTGCCGAGCACAGTGATCCAGCTGGCGAAAAACTGTTTTTT
TRBV18	.	TRBJ2-3	CASSPRQQGSTRVAGDTQYF	TGTGCCAGCTCTCCCCGACAACAGGGAAGCACAAGGGTAGCAGGAGATACGCAGTATTTT
TRBV3-1/TRBV3-2	TRBD1	TRBJ2-1	CASSRDRAEQFF	TGTGCCAGCAGCCGGGACAGGGCGGAGCAGTTCTTC
TRBV5-4	TRBD1	TRBJ2-2	CASSSAGTGDTGELFF	TGTGCCAGCAGCTCAGCCGGGACAGGGGACACCGGGGAGCTGTTTTTT
TRBV7-9	.	TRBJ2-7	CASSALGPEQYF	TGTGCCAGCAGCGCCCTAGGGCCCGAGCAGTACTTC
TRBV7-9	.	TRBJ2-2	CASSLTWGRMIGELFF	TGTGCCAGCAGCTTAACGTGGGGGCGAATGATCGGGGAGCTGTTTTTT
TRBV7-8	.	TRBJ2-5	CASSDSKRQASLETQYF	TGTGCCAGCAGCGATTCGAAAAGACAGGCATCTTTAGAGACCCAGTACTTC
TRBV5-1	TRBD1	TRBJ2-3	CASGRQGSSPDTQYF	TGCGCCAGCGGAAGACAGGGATCGTCCCCAGATACGCAGTATTTT
TRBV11-3	.	TRBJ1-1	CASSPGRAQNTEAFF	TGTGCCAGCAGCCCGGGTAGGGCACAGAACACTGAAGCTTTCTTT
TRBV9	.	TRBJ1-3	CASSGGVAGNTIYF	TGTGCCAGCAGCGGAGGGGTTGCCGGAAACACCATATATTTT
TRBV4-1	TRBD1	TRBJ2-3	CASSPQPDRIADTQYF	TGCGCCAGCAGCCCACAACCGGACAGGATCGCAGATACGCAGTATTTT
TRBV28	TRBD2	TRBJ2-2	CASSSYRLAGGLNTGELFF	TGTGCCAGCAGTTCCTATCGACTAGCGGGGGGTCTGAACACCGGGGAGCTGTTTTTT
TRBV9	TRBD1	TRBJ1-3	CASSPGTGESGNTIYF	TGTGCCAGCAGCCCGGGGACAGGGGAATCAGGAAACACCATATATTTT
TRBV28	.	TRBJ2-7	CASSTSIVEQYF	TGTGCCAGCTCTACCTCGATCGTCGAGCAGTACTTC
TRBV7-8	.	TRBJ1-3	CASSLVWGGKGNTIYF	TGTGCCAGCAGCTTAGTTTGGGGGGGTAAAGGAAACACCATATATTTT
TRBV4-1	.	TRBJ1-1	CASSQQQGGREAFF	TGCGCCAGCAGCCAACAACAGGGCGGTCGAGAAGCTTTCTTT
TRBV7-7	.	TRBJ1-6	CASTRQSIRSYNSPLHF	TGTGCCAGCACCAGACAGTCTATACGCTCCTATAATTCACCCCTCCACTTT